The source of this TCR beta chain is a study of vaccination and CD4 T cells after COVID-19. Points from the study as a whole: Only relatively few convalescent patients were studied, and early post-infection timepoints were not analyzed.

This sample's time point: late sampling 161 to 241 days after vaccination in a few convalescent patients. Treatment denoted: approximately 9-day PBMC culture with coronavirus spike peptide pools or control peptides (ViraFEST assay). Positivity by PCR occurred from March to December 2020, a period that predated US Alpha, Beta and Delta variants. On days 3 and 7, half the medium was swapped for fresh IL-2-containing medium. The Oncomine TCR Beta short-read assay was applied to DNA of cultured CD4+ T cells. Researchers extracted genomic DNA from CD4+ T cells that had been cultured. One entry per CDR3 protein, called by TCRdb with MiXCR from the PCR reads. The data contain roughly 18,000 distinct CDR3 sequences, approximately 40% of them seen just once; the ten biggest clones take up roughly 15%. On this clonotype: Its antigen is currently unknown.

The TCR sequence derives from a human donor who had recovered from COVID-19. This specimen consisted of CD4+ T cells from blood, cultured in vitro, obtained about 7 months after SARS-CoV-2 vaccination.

DNA of the CDR3: TGTGCCAGCAGTGACGGACGTATGATTTTTAACTATGGCTACACCTTC. Translating it yields CASSDGRMIFNYGYTF. The chain has TRBV6-1 and TRBJ1-2; D call uncertain. CDR3 size: 16 residues. V was shortened by 3 bases and J by 1 base, with 15 bases between the two germline ends. Germline loops: CDR1 MNHNS, CDR2 SASEGT.